This record covers a single T cell receptor beta chain. Its antigen remains unidentified. The CDR3 contains 14 residues. With V trimmed by 4 bases and J by 3 bases, 4 bases remained unmatched. The germline V gene encodes CDR1 SGDLS and CDR2 YYNGEE. TCRdb ran MiXCR on the 5' RACE reads and lists one entry per CDR3 protein. There are under 400,000 distinct CDR3 sequences in the sample; over 20% occur only once, and approximately 12% lies in the top ten. This record comes from a study of T-cell memory formation after mild COVID-19. Study results and limitations: Balance between CD4 and CD8 was seen in clones contracting day 15 to 85, and a CD4+ lean was seen in later expanders. Pre-infection memory showed some responding clones, and this suggested that cross-reactive memory joined.

This chain uses TRBV9 with TRBJ2-7, with 10 bases that match TRBD2. The clonotype comes from an adult woman who had mild COVID-19 (a few samples of this study predate the infection). Cell type and time point are not known. The sample consisted of PBMCs or a T cell subset sorted from them (not recorded which). The CDR3 protein is CASSTGLADYEQYF. Here the CDR3 DNA reads TGTGCCAGCAGCACCGGACTAGCGGACTACGAGCAGTACTTC. The entire variable domain, with the rest obtained from reference TRBV9 and TRBJ2-7, is as follows: DSGVTQTPKHLITATGQRVTLRCSPRSGDLSVYWYQQSLDQGLQFLIQYYNGEERAKGNILERFSAQQFPDLHSELNLSSLELGDSALYFCASSTGLADYEQYFGPGTRLTVT.